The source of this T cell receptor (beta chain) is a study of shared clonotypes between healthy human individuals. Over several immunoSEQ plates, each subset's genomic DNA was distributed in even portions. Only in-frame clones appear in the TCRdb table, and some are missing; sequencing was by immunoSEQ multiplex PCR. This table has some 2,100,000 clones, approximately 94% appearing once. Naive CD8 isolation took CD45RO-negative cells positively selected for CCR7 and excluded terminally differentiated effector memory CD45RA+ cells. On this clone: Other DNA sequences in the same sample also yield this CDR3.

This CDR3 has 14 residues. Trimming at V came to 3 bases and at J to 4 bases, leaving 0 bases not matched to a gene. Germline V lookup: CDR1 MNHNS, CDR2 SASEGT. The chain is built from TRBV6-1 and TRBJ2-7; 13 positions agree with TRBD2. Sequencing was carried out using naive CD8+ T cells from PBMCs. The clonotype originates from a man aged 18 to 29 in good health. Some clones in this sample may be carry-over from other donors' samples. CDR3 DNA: TGTGCCAGCAGTGAGGGACTAGCGGGATACGAGCAGTACTTC. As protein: CASSEGLAGYEQYF.